Following are 27 T cell receptor beta chains from one sample sequenced in a study of identical twins. TCRdb fed the 5' RACE reads into MiXCR, producing one record per CDR3 protein. The sample lists approximately 890,000 distinct CDR3 sequences; 10% to 15% were seen once. Another study also made use of these data, one on yellow fever vaccine responses in identical twins.

The sequencing sample was made of PBMCs. All receptors come from a woman aged 18-30 years in good health.

The chain recombines TRBV20-1 with TRBJ1-2; D might be TRBD1 (6 bases). Trimming stripped 4 bases from V and 2 bases from J, with 17 bases between. This CDR3 is 15 amino acids long. CDR1 and CDR2 from the germline V gene are DFQATT and SNEGSKA (reference sequence). CDR3 residues: CSANAGQEANYGYTF. CDR3 nucleotide sequence: TGCAGTGCTAATGCGGGACAAGAGGCGAACTATGGCTACACCTTC.

This rearrangement joins TRBV20-1 to TRBJ2-2; D is perhaps TRBD1 (5 bases). This CDR3 spans 17 amino acids. Germline CDR1 DFQATT, CDR2 SNEGSKA (reference sequence). Trimming removed 0 bases at V and 5 bases at J, with 19 bases between. The CDR3 DNA reads as TGCAGTGCTAGAGACGTTAGGACACCCGTGGGAACCGGGGAGCTGTTTTTT. Its translation is CSARDVRTPVGTGELFF.

This chain's CDR3 is CSAKWGGANTEAFF. The CDR3 bases are TGCAGTGCTAAGTGGGGGGGCGCGAACACTGAAGCTTTCTTT. The chain carries TRBV20-1 and TRBJ1-1; D perhaps matches TRBD1 (6 bases). V lost 4 bases, J lost 1 base, and 13 bases lay in between. The germline V gene has CDR1 DFQATT and CDR2 SNEGSKA (reference sequence). The CDR3 runs 14 residues.

A few counts support this clonotype. The CDR3 here is CASSWGQVTYEQYF. In nucleotides, the CDR3 is TGTGCCAGCAGTTGGGGACAGGTGACCTACGAGCAGTACTTC. V gene TRBV12-3 or TRBV12-4 combines with J gene TRBJ2-7, with 8 bases matching TRBD1. Trimming cost V 4 bases and J 2 bases; bases outside gene matches: 4. The CDR3 loop spans 14 amino acids.

This clonotype has more than one count but fewer than ten. This chain links TRBV20-1 with TRBJ2-1; the match to TRBD2 covers 10 bases. J was trimmed by 0 bases and V by 6 bases; bases with no gene match: 5. This CDR3 spans 15 amino acids. Germline V gene sequence: CDR1 DFQATT, CDR2 SNEGSKA (reference sequence). The CDR3 is CSAVEREGSYNEQFF. The CDR3 coding sequence is TGCAGTGCCGTGGAGCGGGAGGGCTCCTACAATGAGCAGTTCTTC.

The chain has TRBV4-1 and TRBJ2-7; unclear D gene. CDR3 length: 16 residues. Germline V gene lookup returns CDR1 MGHRA and CDR2 YSYEKL. Trimming cost V 4 bases and J 2 bases, with 18 bases left between them. CDR3 region: CASSPKFGMAAYEQYV. The CDR3 DNA is TGCGCCAGCAGCCCGAAGTTTGGGATGGCAGCCTACGAGCAGTACGTC.

This clonotype was counted a few times. The chain carries TRBV7-8 and TRBJ2-1, with TRBD2 identical over 10 bases. Germline CDR1 SGHVS, CDR2 FQNEAQ. This CDR3 region has 16 residues. After removal of 5 bases from V and 5 bases from J, the junction contained 9 bases not matched to a gene. The CDR3 sequence is CASSTYSGGFDNEQFF. The CDR3 bases are TGTGCCAGCAGCACCTATAGCGGGGGGTTCGACAATGAGCAGTTCTTC. Based on the CDR3 plus reference TRBV7-8 and TRBJ2-1, the full variable domain is GAGVSQSPRYKVAKRGQDVALRCDPISGHVSLFWYQQALGQGPEFLTYFQNEAQLDKSGLPSDRFFAERPEGSVSTLKIQRTQQEDSAVYLCASSTYSGGFDNEQFFGPGTRLTVL.

This clonotype occurred many times. This rearrangement joins TRBV5-1 to TRBJ1-6, with TRBD1 as a possible D gene (6 bases). Germline V CDR1 and CDR2: SGHRS, YFSETQ. Trimming took off 4 bases at V and 6 bases at J, with 8 bases between the two ends. The CDR3 is 13 residues long. This CDR3 reads CASSTDSNSPLHF. The DNA for the CDR3 is TGCGCCAGCAGCACGGACAGTAATTCACCCCTCCACTTT.

The chain joins TRBV2 to TRBJ1-4, with 10 bases lining up with TRBD1. CDR1 and CDR2 from the germline V gene are SNHLY and FYNNEI. V lost 3 bases and J lost 7; bases outside the gene matches: 8. The CDR3 loop spans 16 amino acids. The CDR3 is CASSERTGGIAEKLFF. In DNA, the CDR3 is TGTGCCAGCAGTGAGAGGACAGGGGGTATTGCTGAAAAACTGTTTTTT.

There are many counts of this clonotype. This chain links TRBV12-3 or TRBV12-4 with TRBJ1-5; D unclear. Trimming cost V 6 bases and J 0 bases, with 3 bases left between them. The CDR3 runs 12 residues. The CDR3 DNA sequence: TGTGCCAGCAGGCTTAGCAATCAGCCCCAGCATTTT. It is translated as CASRLSNQPQHF.

This clonotype was detected many times. The V gene is TRBV12-3 or TRBV12-4, the J gene TRBJ2-1, with D unclear. The CDR3 runs to 12 residues. Trimming left V 6 bases short and J 3 bases short, with 6 bases between. CDR3 in DNA: TGTGCCAGCAGCCGGAACTACAATGAGCAGTTCTTC. Residues: CASSRNYNEQFF.

This sequence joins TRBV20-1 and TRBJ1-1; D is possibly TRBD1 (6 bases). This CDR3 comprises 13 residues. V lost 6 bases to trimming and J lost 3 bases, with 14 bases between them. The germline V gene has CDR1 DFQATT and CDR2 SNEGSKA (reference sequence). For the CDR3, the DNA is TGCAGTGCCTCATCCCACAGGGACACTGAAGCTTTCTTT. Protein sequence: CSASSHRDTEAFF.

This clonotype occurred many times. The chain links TRBV6-1 to TRBJ1-2; D not certain. Per the germline V gene, CDR1 is MNHNS and CDR2 is SASEGT. Between the trimmed V and J ends, which lost 6 bases and 4 bases, there was a span of 6 bases. This CDR3 spans 11 amino acids. The CDR3 DNA reads as TGTGCCAGCAGGGACCGCTATGGCTACACCTTC. Protein sequence: CASRDRYGYTF.

This rearrangement joins TRBV12-3 or TRBV12-4 to TRBJ1-2; TRBD1 agrees at 10 bases. The CDR3 runs to 13 residues. J lost 8 bases, V lost 5 bases, and 5 bases had no gene match. The CDR3 is CASSKTGGDGYTF. CDR3 DNA: TGTGCCAGCAGTAAGACAGGGGGCGACGGCTACACCTTC.

This clonotype was seen a few times. CDR3 bases: TGTGCCAGCAGCGTAGAGCGGGAGTGGCGAAATGAGCAGTTCTTC. Amino acids: CASSVEREWRNEQFF. This chain connects TRBV9 to TRBJ2-1; 8 positions match TRBD2. CDR1 is SGDLS and CDR2 is YYNGEE in the germline V gene. The CDR3 consists of 15 residues. Trimming removed 0 bases from V and 7 bases from J; junction bases left unmatched: 6.

The CDR3 reads CSAPGLAVDTQYF. CDR3 DNA sequence: TGCAGTGCCCCAGGACTAGCAGTAGATACGCAGTATTTT. The V call is TRBV20-1, the J call TRBJ2-3; 8 bases agree with TRBD2. Germline CDR1 is DFQATT and CDR2 is SNEGSKA (reference sequence). The V gene end was trimmed by 6 bases and the J gene end by 5 bases; junction bases not matched to a gene: 7. CDR3 length equals 13 residues.

Many counts were recorded for this clonotype. The rearrangement uses TRBV20-1 and TRBJ2-1; 7 bases agree with TRBD2. Trimming at V came to 0 bases and at J to 4 bases, leaving 9 bases not matched to a gene. Germline-derived CDR1 and CDR2 are DFQATT and SNEGSKA (reference sequence). The CDR3 is made up of 16 amino acids. CDR3 loop: CSAREGGSGPYNEQFF. The CDR3 DNA reads TGCAGTGCTAGAGAGGGAGGGAGCGGGCCATACAATGAGCAGTTCTTC.

This clonotype was seen only a few times. The chain recombines TRBV20-1 with TRBJ1-2; 9 nucleotides agree with TRBD1. Germline-derived CDR1 and CDR2 are DFQATT and SNEGSKA (reference sequence). Trimming removed 0 bases from V and 5 bases from J; junction bases left unmatched: 7. The CDR3 is 15 amino acids. DNA for the CDR3: TGCAGTGCTAGAGACCCCCGACAGGGGGAGTATGGCTACACCTTC. Translating it yields CSARDPRQGEYGYTF.

This clonotype was detected only once. The chain recombines TRBV2 with TRBJ1-5, with TRBD1 matching 8 bases. Germline trimming cut 2 bases from V and 7 bases from J; bases unmatched to any gene: 7. Per the germline V gene, CDR1 is SNHLY and CDR2 is FYNNEI. The CDR3 consists of 15 residues. The CDR3: CASSEQGAAGQPQHF. CDR3 sequence (DNA): TGTGCCAGCAGTGAACAGGGGGCGGCAGGACAGCCCCAGCATTTT.

The chain carries TRBV4-1 and TRBJ2-1; D is tentatively TRBD1 or TRBD2 (6 bases each). In germline, CDR1 is MGHRA, CDR2 YSYEKL. This CDR3 has 14 amino acids. V shed 6 bases and J shed 6 bases, with 15 bases lying between them. CDR3 nucleotide sequence: TGCGCCAGCAGGGGGGGCTTGCGGAGCAATGAGCAGTTCTTC. This encodes CASRGGLRSNEQFF.

The chain employs TRBV9 and TRBJ2-7, with D possibly matching TRBD1 (6 bases). This CDR3 comprises 14 residues. Trimming stripped 2 bases from V and 5 bases from J, with 14 bases between. Germline V gene sequence: CDR1 SGDLS, CDR2 YYNGEE. The CDR3 region is CASSVTGLRDEQYF. DNA of the CDR3: TGTGCCAGCAGCGTGACAGGATTAAGGGACGAGCAGTACTTC. Filled out from reference TRBV9 and TRBJ2-7, the complete variable domain reads DSGVTQTPKHLITATGQRVTLRCSPRSGDLSVYWYQQSLDQGLQFLIQYYNGEERAKGNILERFSAQQFPDLHSELNLSSLELGDSALYFCASSVTGLRDEQYFGPGTRLTVT.

DNA for the CDR3: TGCAGCGTAAGACAGGAGGGGAATTCACCCCTCCACTTT. It translates to CSVRQEGNSPLHF. The rearrangement uses TRBV29-1 and TRBJ1-6; tentative D call: TRBD1 (6 bases). The CDR3 runs to 13 residues. V was clipped by 6 bases and J by 7 bases, with 13 bases between them. Germline-derived CDR1 and CDR2 are SQVTM and ANQGSEA.

The sample holds many counts of this clonotype. The chain has TRBV15 and TRBJ1-4; no clear D. The ends were cut back, 1 base at V and 0 bases at J, with 6 bases in the middle. Looked up from germline, CDR1 is LNHNV and CDR2 is YYDKDF (reference sequence). The CDR3 sequence is 15 residues long. CDR3 DNA sequence: TGTGCCACCAGCAGAGGAGTCGCAACTAATGAAAAACTGTTTTTT. It specifies CATSRGVATNEKLFF.

In its sample, this clonotype was seen many times. The chain has TRBV27 and TRBJ2-5; possibly TRBD1 or TRBD2 for D (5 bases each). CDR3 length: 14 amino acids. Per the germline V gene, CDR1 is MNHEY and CDR2 is SMNVEV (reference sequence). Trimming pared 3 bases from V and 2 bases from J, leaving 10 bases between. The CDR3 coding sequence is TGTGCCAGCAGTTTTGAGGGACGGCAAGAGACCCAGTACTTC. Translated, it gives CASSFEGRQETQYF.

This clonotype was counted a few times. This chain joins TRBV6-5 and TRBJ2-7; TRBD1 is a possible D gene (6 bases). Germline values: CDR1 MNHEY, CDR2 SVGAGI. V was trimmed by 2 bases and J by 6 bases, leaving 11 bases between them. The CDR3 is 13 residues long. CDR3 amino acids: CASSYDSTGEQYV. CDR3 nucleotides: TGTGCCAGCAGTTACGACTCGACAGGCGAGCAGTACGTC.

This clonotype occurred a few times. This chain joins TRBV5-6 and TRBJ1-5; 7 bases fit TRBD1. The CDR3 covers 16 residues. Germline V lookup: CDR1 SGHDT, CDR2 YYEEEE. V was pared by 0 bases and J by 6 bases, with 9 bases of the junction left unmatched. The CDR3 protein is CASSLARSGGGQPQHF. Here the CDR3 DNA reads TGTGCCAGCAGCTTGGCCCGGTCAGGGGGTGGTCAGCCCCAGCATTTT. Based on the CDR3 plus reference TRBV5-6 and TRBJ1-5, the full variable domain is DAGVTQSPTHLIKTRGQQVTLRCSPKSGHDTVSWYQQALGQGPQFIFQYYEEEERQRGNFPDRFSGHQFPNYSSELNVNALLLGDSALYLCASSLARSGGGQPQHFGDGTRLSIL.

This clonotype was counted between two and nine times. The chain joins TRBV29-1 to TRBJ2-7; possible D gene TRBD2, 7 bases. Per germline, CDR1 SQVTM and CDR2 ANQGSEA. The CDR3 consists of 12 residues. V was clipped by 5 bases and J by 2 bases, with 10 bases between them. Here the CDR3 DNA reads TGCAGCGTTTCCGGGGGGCCCTACGAGCAGTACTTC. Encoded protein: CSVSGGPYEQYF.